The next 32 T cell receptor beta chains were all read from a single sample in a study of T cell responses to AZD1222 COVID-19 vaccine. Method: immunoSEQ multiplex PCR; TCRdb's copy keeps in-frame clones and lacks some. In the table there are 110,000 or so clones, 90% of which are singletons. The sample was peripheral blood, taken 28 days after the second dose of the MenACWY control vaccine. These receptors came from an adult who received the MenACWY meningococcal vaccine as a control.

This clone was observed once. The V and J genes are TRBV28 and TRBJ1-2; D not certain. The V and J ends lost 6 bases and 7 bases respectively, with 15 bases between them. The germline CDR1 and CDR2 sequences are MDHEN and SYDVKM. The CDR3 is 13 residues long. The CDR3 sequence: CASSPQLGPGYTF. For the CDR3, the DNA is TGTGCCAGCAGCCCTCAGCTAGGGCCTGGCTACACCTTC.

V and J are TRBV6-5 and TRBJ2-7; no clear D. The CDR3 totals 12 residues. Trimming left V 2 bases short and J 7 bases short, with 9 bases between. Germline CDR1 MNHEY, CDR2 SVGAGI. CDR3: CASSYRADEQYF. The CDR3 DNA reads as TGTGCCAGCAGTTACAGGGCAGATGAGCAGTACTTC.

The rearrangement joins TRBV15 to TRBJ2-2; D is possibly TRBD2 (6 bases). Germline values: CDR1 LNHNV, CDR2 YYDKDF (reference sequence). This CDR3 has 14 amino acids. V lost 1 base and J lost 7, with 10 bases in between. The CDR3 sequence: CATSRAGEVGELFF. The CDR3 nucleotides read TGTGCCACCAGCAGAGCGGGAGAGGTCGGGGAGCTGTTTTTT.

This clone was found once. V gene TRBV7-6 combines with J gene TRBJ2-2; 7 bases are shared with TRBD1. The ends lost 2 bases at V and 4 bases at J; junction bases unmatched: 10. The germline gives CDR1 SGHVS, CDR2 FNYEAQ. This CDR3 spans 17 amino acids. Written as DNA, the CDR3 is TGTGCCAGCAGCTTAAAGGGGTCCGGGACAGCCACCGGGGAGCTGTTTTTT. Its translation is CASSLKGSGTATGELFF.

The chain recombines TRBV7-2 with TRBJ2-2; 10 bases match TRBD2. Per the germline V gene, CDR1 is SGHTA and CDR2 is FQGNSA. The trim removed 4 bases at V and 5 bases at J, leaving 10 bases unmatched. The CDR3 covers 17 residues. CDR3 sequence reads: CASSSARLAGVTGELFF. Here the CDR3 DNA reads TGTGCCAGCAGCTCCGCCCGTCTAGCGGGAGTTACCGGGGAGCTGTTTTTT.

This chain joins TRBV7-2 and TRBJ1-1, with D uncertain. The CDR3 sequence is 13 residues long. Per the germline V gene, CDR1 is SGHTA and CDR2 is FQGNSA. Trimming took 1 base from V and 7 from J, leaving 10 bases between them. The CDR3 nucleotides read TGTGCCAGCAGCTTAGGGGAGATCCTTGAAGCTTTCTTT. This translates into CASSLGEILEAFF.

The V and J genes are TRBV5-5 and TRBJ2-5; 7 bases align to TRBD2. V was pared by 2 bases and J by 5 bases, with 18 bases of the junction left unmatched. Germline assignment: CDR1 SGHKS and CDR2 YYEKEE (reference sequence). CDR3 length: 18 amino acids. The CDR3 coding sequence is TGTGCCAGCAGCTTTGGTTTTTCAGGGAGGGTTTTTTTGGAGACCCAGTACTTC. Translation: CASSFGFSGRVFLETQYF. Using reference TRBV5-5 and TRBJ2-5 for the parts outside the CDR3, the full variable domain is DAGVTQSPTHLIKTRGQQVTLRCSPISGHKSVSWYQQVLGQGPQFIFQYYEKEERGRGNFPDRFSARQFPNYSSELNVNALLLGDSALYLCASSFGFSGRVFLETQYFGPGTRLLVL.

The rearrangement joins TRBV18 to TRBJ1-6; D remains ambiguous. The CDR3 is made up of 17 amino acids. Trimming took 3 bases from V and 9 from J, leaving 21 bases between them. Germline values: CDR1 KGHSH, CDR2 LQKENI. The CDR3 here is CASSPQVTIAASSPLHF. CDR3 coding DNA: TGTGCCAGCTCACCTCAGGTCACAATCGCGGCCAGTTCACCCCTCCACTTT.

The rearrangement links TRBV18 to TRBJ2-7; perhaps TRBD2 as D (5 bases). This CDR3 comprises 17 residues. CDR1 and CDR2 from the germline V gene are KGHSH and LQKENI. The germline V and J ends were trimmed by 3 bases and 2 bases, with 20 bases remaining between them. This CDR3 reads CASSPSSALTGTYEQYF. The CDR3 region has the DNA TGTGCCAGCTCACCGTCGTCCGCCCTAACGGGAACCTACGAGCAGTACTTC.

The chain recombines TRBV10-3 with TRBJ2-5; D possibly corresponds to TRBD1 (5 bases). Trimming took off 6 bases at V and 1 base at J, with 9 bases between the two ends. Per germline, CDR1 ENHRY and CDR2 SYGVKD. The CDR3 consists of 13 residues. CDR3 bases: TGTGCCATCAGAACAGACAGCCAAGAGACCCAGTACTTC. Residues: CAIRTDSQETQYF.

The chain links TRBV2 to TRBJ1-1; D ambiguous. Germline assignment: CDR1 SNHLY and CDR2 FYNNEI. This CDR3 spans 14 amino acids. Trimming took off 9 bases at V and 0 bases at J, with 14 bases between the two ends. The CDR3 DNA is TGTGCCAGAGGATGGACGGAGATGAACACTGAAGCTTTCTTT. Translated: CARGWTEMNTEAFF.

The rearrangement uses TRBV3-1 (or the pseudogene TRBV3-2) and TRBJ1-2, with 9 bases matching TRBD1. J was trimmed by 7 bases and V by 6 bases; bases with no gene match: 3. From germline, CDR1 is LGHDT and CDR2 YNNKEL (reference sequence). The CDR3 has 12 amino acids. The CDR3 loop is CASSRTGVGYTF. The CDR3 nucleotides are TGTGCCAGCAGTCGGACAGGGGTTGGCTACACCTTC.

This chain links TRBV18 with TRBJ2-1; the match to TRBD1 covers 10 bases. The germline V gene has CDR1 KGHSH and CDR2 LQKENI. The CDR3 consists of 16 residues. Trimming cost V 6 bases and J 6 bases; bases outside gene matches: 11. CDR3 nucleotide sequence: TGTGCCAGCTCCTATGGACAGGGGGGGACTGGCAATGAGCAGTTCTTC. Its protein is CASSYGQGGTGNEQFF.

This chain connects TRBV19 to TRBJ1-1; D is ambiguous. CDR1 and CDR2 (germline): LNHDA, SQIVND (reference sequence). V gave up 3 bases and J gave up 6 bases, with 11 bases separating them. The CDR3 is 13 amino acids. CDR3 bases: TGTGCCAGTAGTATGTCTGGGGTTCCTGAAGCTTTCTTT. Translating it yields CASSMSGVPEAFF.

The chain joins TRBV3-1 (or the pseudogene TRBV3-2) to TRBJ1-1; D uncertain. The ends were cut back, 0 bases at V and 0 bases at J, with 5 bases in the middle. The CDR3 runs 14 residues. Germline CDR1 is LGHDT and CDR2 is YNNKEL (reference sequence). The CDR3 DNA follows: TGTGCCAGCAGCCAAGATCTGGTGAACACTGAAGCTTTCTTT. It yields the protein CASSQDLVNTEAFF.

V and J are TRBV19 and TRBJ2-7; D is perhaps TRBD1 (6 bases). Deletions cut 1 base from V and 1 base from J, with 8 bases between. Germline assignment: CDR1 LNHDA and CDR2 SQIVND (reference sequence). The CDR3 is 14 residues long. The CDR3 DNA reads TGTGCCAGTAGTATAGTGAGGGGGTCCTACGAGCAGTACGTC. Its protein product is CASSIVRGSYEQYV.

The chain has TRBV10-1 and TRBJ2-3; D possibly matches TRBD1 or TRBD2 (5 bases each). This CDR3 is 15 amino acids long. Germline CDR1 reads WNHNN; CDR2 reads SYGVQD (reference sequence). V was shortened by 5 bases and J by 0 bases, with 12 bases between the two germline ends. CDR3 protein: CASSTGLASTDTQYF. DNA of the CDR3: TGCGCCAGCAGTACAGGACTCGCGAGCACAGATACGCAGTATTTT.

This chain uses TRBV15 with TRBJ2-7; 7 positions match TRBD1. Germline lookup yields CDR1 LNHNV and CDR2 YYDKDF (reference sequence). This CDR3 spans 13 amino acids. The junction had 4 bases not matched to a gene; V was cut back by 4 bases and J by 4 bases. CDR3 in amino acids: CATSKGQRYEQYF. CDR3 bases: TGTGCCACCAGCAAGGGACAGAGGTACGAGCAGTACTTC.

The gene calls are TRBV11-2 and TRBJ2-7; the D is unclear. Germline values: CDR1 SGHAT, CDR2 FQNNGV. Trimming removed 4 bases from V and 3 bases from J, with 4 bases in between. This CDR3 has 11 residues. The CDR3 sequence is CASSSGYEQYV. Written as DNA, the CDR3 is TGTGCCAGCAGCTCCGGCTACGAGCAGTACGTC.

The chain recombines TRBV2 with TRBJ2-7; 11 bases line up with TRBD1. Per germline, CDR1 SNHLY and CDR2 FYNNEI. The CDR3 is 14 residues long. The trim removed 5 bases at V and 3 bases at J, leaving 3 bases unmatched. CDR3 DNA: TGTGCCAGCAGTACCGGGACAGGGGGCTACGAGCAGTACTTC. Its translation is CASSTGTGGYEQYF. The variable domain in full, with the rest retrieved from reference TRBV2 and TRBJ2-7, is EPEVTQTPSHQVTQMGQEVILRCVPISNHLYFYWYRQILGQKVEFLVSFYNNEISEKSEIFDDQFSVERPDGSNFTLKIRSTKLEDSAMYFCASSTGTGGYEQYFGPGTRLTVT.

The rearrangement uses TRBV7-2 and TRBJ1-5; D not resolved. From germline, CDR1 is SGHTA and CDR2 FQGNSA. Between the trimmed V and J ends, which lost 2 bases and 2 bases, there was a span of 10 bases. This CDR3 region has 15 residues. The CDR3 DNA follows: TGTGCCAGCAGCTTAAGTTGGTCAGGCAATCAGCCCCAGCATTTT. Translated, it gives CASSLSWSGNQPQHF.

This clone was observed a single time. The chain joins TRBV5-5 to TRBJ1-2; D is unresolved. The CDR3 loop spans 15 amino acids. V was cut by 0 bases and J by 4 bases, with 13 bases left in between. Germline lookup yields CDR1 SGHKS and CDR2 YYEKEE (reference sequence). The CDR3 sequence: CASSLDGRRSYGYTF. The CDR3 region has the DNA TGTGCCAGCAGCTTGGATGGCAGGAGATCCTATGGCTACACCTTC. The whole variable domain, filled in from reference TRBV5-5 and TRBJ1-2, reads DAGVTQSPTHLIKTRGQQVTLRCSPISGHKSVSWYQQVLGQGPQFIFQYYEKEERGRGNFPDRFSARQFPNYSSELNVNALLLGDSALYLCASSLDGRRSYGYTFGSGTRLTVV.

J is TRBJ2-7 and V is TRBV5-6; D is undetermined. V gave up 0 bases and J gave up 6 bases, with 13 bases separating them. Germline assignment: CDR1 SGHDT and CDR2 YYEEEE. CDR3 length: 14 amino acids. The CDR3 spells CASSLGSSPGEQYF. The CDR3, as DNA: TGTGCCAGCAGCTTGGGGTCTTCCCCTGGCGAGCAGTACTTC.

The genes are TRBV11-3 and TRBJ2-3; TRBD1 matches at 9 bases. From germline, CDR1 is SGHNT and CDR2 YENEEA. With V trimmed by 4 bases and J by 6 bases, 8 bases remained unmatched. The CDR3 loop spans 15 amino acids. CDR3 in DNA: TGTGCCAGCAGCTCAAGGACAGGGGAGGGGGATACGCAGTATTTT. It specifies CASSSRTGEGDTQYF.

DNA for the CDR3: TGCGCCAGCAGCCTGGCAGGGGGCGGCTCTCTTGGGGCCAACGTCCTGACTTTC. This encodes CASSLAGGGSLGANVLTF. V and J are TRBV5-1 and TRBJ2-6; 8 bases are a match to TRBD1. The germline V gene encodes CDR1 SGHRS and CDR2 YFSETQ. The CDR3 has 18 residues. Trimming cost V 4 bases and J 3 bases; bases outside gene matches: 12.

The rearrangement links TRBV10-2 to TRBJ1-1, with 10 positions matching TRBD1. J lost 7 bases, V lost 6 bases, and 8 bases had no gene match. This CDR3 comprises 14 residues. Germline values: CDR1 WSHSY, CDR2 SAAADI. Written as DNA, the CDR3 is TGCGCCAGCAGAGCCGGGACAGGGGTGGTTGAAGCTTTCTTT. Translated, it gives CASRAGTGVVEAFF.

The gene calls are TRBV5-1 and TRBJ1-4; D is undetermined. This CDR3 contains 14 residues. V lost 1 base, J lost 4 bases, and 8 bases lay in between. Per the germline V gene, CDR1 is SGHRS and CDR2 is YFSETQ. This CDR3 is CASSLNVNNEKLFF. The CDR3 bases are TGCGCCAGCAGCTTGAATGTTAATAATGAAAAACTGTTTTTT.

This clone appeared once. The V call is TRBV7-8, the J call TRBJ2-2; the match to TRBD1 covers 9 bases. Per the germline V gene, CDR1 is SGHVS and CDR2 is FQNEAQ. The J segment lost 5 bases and the V segment lost 4 bases, leaving 5 bases of the junction unmatched. The CDR3 runs to 15 residues. In DNA, the CDR3 is TGTGCCAGCAGCTCGGGACAGGGAGGAACCGGGGAGCTGTTTTTT. This sequence encodes CASSSGQGGTGELFF.

DNA for the CDR3: TGTGCCAGCAGGCAGGGGGAGCTGTTTTTT. It codes for CASRQGELFF. The chain employs TRBV28 and TRBJ2-2; D is undetermined. Trimming shortened V by 6 bases and J by 8 bases, and 4 bases separated the two germline ends. Germline lookup yields CDR1 MDHEN and CDR2 SYDVKM. The CDR3 totals 10 residues.

The chain employs TRBV29-1 and TRBJ2-2; D is unclear. The CDR3 has 12 amino acids. The germline V and J ends were trimmed by 7 bases and 1 base, with 7 bases remaining between them. The germline gives CDR1 SQVTM, CDR2 ANQGSEA. The CDR3: CSAQMNTGELFF. Here the CDR3 DNA reads TGCAGCGCCCAGATGAACACCGGGGAGCTGTTTTTT.

V is TRBV24-1 and J is TRBJ2-5; D unresolved. Germline assignment: CDR1 KGHDR and CDR2 SFDVKD. V was trimmed by 5 bases and J by 5 bases, leaving 14 bases between them. This CDR3 is built from 14 residues. The CDR3 loop is CATSAGEAWETQYF. The CDR3 bases are TGTGCCACCAGTGCTGGGGAAGCCTGGGAGACCCAGTACTTC.

This clone was picked up one time. CDR3 DNA: TGTGCCAGCAGCCAAGTCAGGAAGGGGAAGGACACTGAAGCTTTCTTT. This encodes CASSQVRKGKDTEAFF. V is TRBV4-2 and J is TRBJ1-1; possibly TRBD1 for D (5 bases). V was shortened by 1 base and J by 3 bases, with 15 bases between the two germline ends. Germline CDR1 LGHNA, CDR2 YNFKEQ. The CDR3 runs to 16 residues.